The clone carrying this T cell receptor beta chain was recorded many times. This record comes from a study of T cells in Graves' hyperthyroidism and ophthalmopathy. The V gene's germline CDR1 is LGHDT and CDR2 YNNKEL (reference sequence). With 1 base removed from V and 6 bases from J, the gap between germline ends came to 9 bases. This CDR3 region has 14 residues. Exclusion followed for patients with uncontrolled infection, other autoimmune disease, pregnancy or lactation. Each diagnosis was grounded in clinical symptoms, serum thyroxine and TRAb, thyroid ultrasound, and orbital computed tomography. Regions amplified from RNA transcripts were the TCR beta CDR3 regions. HTBI primers were used for first-round RT-PCR of the TCR CDR3. One entry per CDR3 protein results from TCRdb running MiXCR on the multiplex PCR reads. The sample lists 200,000 to 250,000 distinct CDR3 sequences; almost 25% were seen once.

The J gene is TRBJ2-2, the V gene TRBV3-1; D remains unclear. This TCR was recovered from a woman aged 40 to 50 with Graves' ophthalmopathy. Source material: blood. The CDR3 region has the DNA TGTGCCAGCAGCCAAGTTGCCCAATCCGGGGAGCTGTTTTTT. This sequence encodes CASSQVAQSGELFF.